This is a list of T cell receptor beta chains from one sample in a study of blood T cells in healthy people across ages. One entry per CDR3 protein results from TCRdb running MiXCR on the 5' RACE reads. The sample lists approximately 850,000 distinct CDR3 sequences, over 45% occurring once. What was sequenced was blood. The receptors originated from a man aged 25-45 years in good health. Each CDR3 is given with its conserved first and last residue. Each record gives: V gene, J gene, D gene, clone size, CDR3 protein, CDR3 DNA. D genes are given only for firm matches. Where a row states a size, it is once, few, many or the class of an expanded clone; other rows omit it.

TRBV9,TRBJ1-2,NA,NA,CASSVSPGRANYGYTF,TGTGCCAGCAGCGTAAGTCCAGGAAGAGCTAACTATGGCTACACCTTC
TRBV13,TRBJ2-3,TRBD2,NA,CASSQRGYTDTQYF,TGTGCCAGCAGCCAGCGGGGATACACAGATACGCAGTATTTT
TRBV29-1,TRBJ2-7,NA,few,CSVDGVTGSYEQYF,TGCAGCGTTGATGGGGTTACCGGATCCTACGAGCAGTACTTC
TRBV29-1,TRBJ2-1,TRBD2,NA,CSVESYGGADNEQFF,TGCAGCGTTGAGTCGTACGGGGGGGCGGACAATGAGCAGTTCTTC
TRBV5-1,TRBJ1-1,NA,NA,CASSWGAGSRNTEAFF,TGCGCCAGCAGCTGGGGGGCGGGTTCTAGGAACACTGAAGCTTTCTTT
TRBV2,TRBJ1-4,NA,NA,CASSVTGANEKLFF,TGTGCCAGCAGTGTTACAGGCGCAAATGAAAAACTGTTTTTT
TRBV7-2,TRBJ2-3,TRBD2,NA,CASSLERGLADTDTQYF,TGTGCCAGCAGCTTAGAACGAGGACTAGCGGACACAGATACGCAGTATTTT
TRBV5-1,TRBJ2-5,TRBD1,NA,CASSFVPGQGQETQYF,TGCGCCAGCAGCTTTGTCCCGGGACAGGGCCAAGAGACCCAGTACTTC
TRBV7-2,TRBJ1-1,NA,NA,CASRVGPENTEAFF,TGTGCCAGCAGGGTAGGCCCGGAGAACACTGAAGCTTTCTTT
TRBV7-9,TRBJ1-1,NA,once,CASSPVLARGNTEAFF,TGTGCCAGCAGCCCTGTACTTGCGCGGGGGAACACTGAAGCTTTCTTT
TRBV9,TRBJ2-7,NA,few,CASSVSPRGDYEQYF,TGTGCCAGCAGCGTATCCCCCAGGGGAGACTACGAGCAGTACTTC
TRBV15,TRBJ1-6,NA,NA,CATSRESTRGHLSSPLHF,TGTGCCACCAGCAGAGAATCCACCAGGGGACACCTTAGTTCACCCCTCCACTTT
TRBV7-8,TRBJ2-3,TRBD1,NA,CASSRDRGGFWGTDTQYF,TGTGCCAGCAGCCGGGACAGGGGAGGTTTTTGGGGCACAGATACGCAGTATTTT
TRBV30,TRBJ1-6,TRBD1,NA,CAWSAQGAGSPLHF,TGTGCCTGGAGCGCACAGGGGGCCGGTTCACCCCTCCACTTT
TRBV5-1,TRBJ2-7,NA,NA,CASSLEPRVNEQYF,TGCGCCAGCAGCTTGGAGCCCCGTGTCAATGAGCAGTACTTC
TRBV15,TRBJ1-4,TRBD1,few,CASGRGQTNEKLFF,TGTGCCAGTGGACGGGGACAGACTAATGAAAAACTGTTTTTT
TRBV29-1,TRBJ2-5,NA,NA,CSVTPGGPGETQYF,TGCAGCGTTACCCCCGGGGGTCCGGGAGAGACCCAGTACTTC
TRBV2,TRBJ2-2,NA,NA,CASRILGGELFF,TGTGCCAGCCGGATACTGGGAGGGGAGCTGTTTTTT
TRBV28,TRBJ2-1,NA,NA,CASSPLLNEQFF,TGTGCCAGCAGTCCCCTATTGAATGAGCAGTTCTTC
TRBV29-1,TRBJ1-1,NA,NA,CSGRQGNTEAFF,TGCAGCGGGAGACAAGGGAACACTGAAGCTTTCTTT
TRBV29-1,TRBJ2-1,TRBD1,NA,CSVSGTGADGEQFF,TGCAGCGTCTCCGGGACAGGGGCAGATGGGGAGCAGTTCTTC
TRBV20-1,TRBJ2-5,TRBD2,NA,CSAKITSGETQYF,TGCAGTGCTAAAATCACTAGCGGGGAGACCCAGTACTTC
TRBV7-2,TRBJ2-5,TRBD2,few,CASSATATSGLLEQYF,TGTGCCAGCAGCGCCACGGCGACTAGCGGACTTCTGGAGCAGTACTTC
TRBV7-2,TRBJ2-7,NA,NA,CASSADPGHTYEQYF,TGTGCCAGCAGCGCGGACCCGGGACACACCTACGAGCAGTACTTC
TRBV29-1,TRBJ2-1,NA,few,CSAADSTMSRFF,TGCAGCGCCGCCGACAGCACAATGAGCAGGTTCTTC
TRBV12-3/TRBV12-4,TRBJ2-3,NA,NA,CASTVSGLDADAQYF,TGTGCCAGTACCGTTAGCGGCCTCGACGCAGATGCGCAGTATTTT
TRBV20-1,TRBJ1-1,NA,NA,CSASGNLAEAFF,TGCAGTGCTAGCGGTAATCTCGCTGAAGCTTTCTTT
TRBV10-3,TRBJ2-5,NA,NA,CAIMVQGNEQYF,TGTGCCATCATGGTCCAGGGAAATGAGCAGTACTTC
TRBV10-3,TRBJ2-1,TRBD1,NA,CAIRPGQAYNEQFF,TGTGCCATAAGACCGGGACAGGCCTACAATGAGCAGTTCTTC
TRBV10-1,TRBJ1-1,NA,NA,CASIVRGFFTEAFF,TGCGCCAGCATAGTACGGGGGTTCTTCACTGAAGCTTTCTTT
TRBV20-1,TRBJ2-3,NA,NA,CSAGATRPDTQYF,TGCAGTGCTGGAGCAACTAGGCCAGATACGCAGTATTTT
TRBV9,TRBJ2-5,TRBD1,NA,CAGSVEGKGGDSQETQYF,TGTGCCGGCAGCGTAGAGGGCAAAGGTGGGGACAGTCAAGAGACCCAGTACTTC
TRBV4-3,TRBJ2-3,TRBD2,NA,CASSQDQRGSGDTQYF,TGCGCCAGCAGCCAAGATCAGCGGGGGTCCGGAGATACGCAGTATTTT
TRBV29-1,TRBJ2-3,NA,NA,CSVEVSGGPDTQYF,TGCAGCGTTGAAGTGTCTGGGGGGCCAGATACGCAGTATTTT
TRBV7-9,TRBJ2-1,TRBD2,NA,CASSLGEKRGYSYNEQFF,TGTGCCAGCAGCTTAGGTGAAAAGCGGGGATACTCCTACAATGAGCAGTTCTTC
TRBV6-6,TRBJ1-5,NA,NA,CASSYSAGQPQHF,TGTGCCAGCAGTTACTCGGCGGGACAGCCCCAGCATTTT
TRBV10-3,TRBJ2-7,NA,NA,CAISYTGEQYF,TGTGCCATCAGTTATACAGGCGAGCAGTACTTC
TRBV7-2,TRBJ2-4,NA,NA,CASSTWGAKNIQYF,TGTGCCAGCAGCACTTGGGGGGCCAAAAACATTCAGTACTTC
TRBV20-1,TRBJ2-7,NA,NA,CSAGDTPYEQYF,TGCAGTGCTGGGGATACCCCCTACGAGCAGTACTTC
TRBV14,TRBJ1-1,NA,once,CASSQSKNTEAFF,TGTGCCAGCAGCCAAAGCAAAAACACTGAAGCTTTCTTT
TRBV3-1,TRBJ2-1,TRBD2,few,CASSQGAGGGNEQFF,TGTGCCAGCAGCCAAGGTGCGGGAGGGGGGAATGAGCAGTTCTTC
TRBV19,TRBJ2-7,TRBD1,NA,CASSRDRESYEQYF,TGTGCCAGTAGTAGGGACAGGGAATCCTACGAGCAGTACTTC
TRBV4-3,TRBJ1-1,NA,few,CASQWGTGNTEAFF,TGCGCCAGCCAATGGGGGACGGGGAACACTGAAGCTTTCTTT
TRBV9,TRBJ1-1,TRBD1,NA,CASSVYRGGMNTEAFF,TGTGCCAGCAGCGTATACAGGGGAGGAATGAACACTGAAGCTTTCTTT
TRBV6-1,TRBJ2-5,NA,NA,CASSEAQPSGQYF,TGTGCCAGCAGTGAAGCCCAGCCTTCGGGGCAGTACTTC
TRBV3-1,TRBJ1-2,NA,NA,CASSSTVGTSGGYTF,TGTGCCAGCAGCTCTACAGTGGGGACGTCAGGTGGCTACACCTTC
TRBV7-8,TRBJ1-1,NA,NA,CASSYSRGAGTEAFF,TGTGCCAGCAGTTATAGCAGGGGCGCGGGTACTGAAGCTTTCTTT
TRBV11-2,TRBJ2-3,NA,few,CASSPRGAGSTDTQYF,TGTGCCAGCAGCCCCAGAGGGGCGGGGAGCACAGATACGCAGTATTTT
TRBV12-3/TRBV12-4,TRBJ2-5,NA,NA,CASSFVRKETQYF,TGTGCCAGCAGTTTTGTGCGAAAAGAGACCCAGTACTTC
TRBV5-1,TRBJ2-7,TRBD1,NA,CASTGDRAPPYEQYF,TGCGCCAGCACAGGGGACAGGGCCCCTCCCTACGAGCAGTACTTC
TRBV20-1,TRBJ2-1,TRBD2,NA,CSARDASGYSLSYNEQFF,TGCAGTGCTAGAGATGCTAGCGGGTATTCCCTCTCCTACAATGAGCAGTTCTTC
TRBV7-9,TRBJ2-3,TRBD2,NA,CASSPQTSGRPDTQYF,TGTGCCAGCAGCCCACAGACTAGCGGGAGACCAGATACGCAGTATTTT
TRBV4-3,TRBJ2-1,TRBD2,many,CASSQGSGSRNEQFF,TGCGCCAGCAGCCAAGGGAGCGGGAGTCGTAATGAGCAGTTCTTC
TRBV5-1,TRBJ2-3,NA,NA,CATKRSLDTDTQYF,TGCGCCACCAAAAGAAGCCTCGACACAGATACGCAGTATTTT
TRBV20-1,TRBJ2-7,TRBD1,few,CSARGRDRGNEQYF,TGCAGTGCTAGGGGTCGGGACAGGGGGAACGAGCAGTACTTC
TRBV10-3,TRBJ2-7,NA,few,CAISVRDSEFYEQYF,TGTGCCATCAGTGTACGGGACTCCGAATTCTACGAGCAGTACTTC
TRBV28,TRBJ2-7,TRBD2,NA,CASRGSGSSYEQYF,TGTGCCAGCAGGGGAAGCGGGAGTAGCTACGAGCAGTACTTC
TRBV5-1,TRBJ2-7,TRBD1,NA,CASSPSTGTGVYEQYF,TGCGCCAGCAGCCCCAGTACCGGGACAGGGGTTTACGAGCAGTACTTC